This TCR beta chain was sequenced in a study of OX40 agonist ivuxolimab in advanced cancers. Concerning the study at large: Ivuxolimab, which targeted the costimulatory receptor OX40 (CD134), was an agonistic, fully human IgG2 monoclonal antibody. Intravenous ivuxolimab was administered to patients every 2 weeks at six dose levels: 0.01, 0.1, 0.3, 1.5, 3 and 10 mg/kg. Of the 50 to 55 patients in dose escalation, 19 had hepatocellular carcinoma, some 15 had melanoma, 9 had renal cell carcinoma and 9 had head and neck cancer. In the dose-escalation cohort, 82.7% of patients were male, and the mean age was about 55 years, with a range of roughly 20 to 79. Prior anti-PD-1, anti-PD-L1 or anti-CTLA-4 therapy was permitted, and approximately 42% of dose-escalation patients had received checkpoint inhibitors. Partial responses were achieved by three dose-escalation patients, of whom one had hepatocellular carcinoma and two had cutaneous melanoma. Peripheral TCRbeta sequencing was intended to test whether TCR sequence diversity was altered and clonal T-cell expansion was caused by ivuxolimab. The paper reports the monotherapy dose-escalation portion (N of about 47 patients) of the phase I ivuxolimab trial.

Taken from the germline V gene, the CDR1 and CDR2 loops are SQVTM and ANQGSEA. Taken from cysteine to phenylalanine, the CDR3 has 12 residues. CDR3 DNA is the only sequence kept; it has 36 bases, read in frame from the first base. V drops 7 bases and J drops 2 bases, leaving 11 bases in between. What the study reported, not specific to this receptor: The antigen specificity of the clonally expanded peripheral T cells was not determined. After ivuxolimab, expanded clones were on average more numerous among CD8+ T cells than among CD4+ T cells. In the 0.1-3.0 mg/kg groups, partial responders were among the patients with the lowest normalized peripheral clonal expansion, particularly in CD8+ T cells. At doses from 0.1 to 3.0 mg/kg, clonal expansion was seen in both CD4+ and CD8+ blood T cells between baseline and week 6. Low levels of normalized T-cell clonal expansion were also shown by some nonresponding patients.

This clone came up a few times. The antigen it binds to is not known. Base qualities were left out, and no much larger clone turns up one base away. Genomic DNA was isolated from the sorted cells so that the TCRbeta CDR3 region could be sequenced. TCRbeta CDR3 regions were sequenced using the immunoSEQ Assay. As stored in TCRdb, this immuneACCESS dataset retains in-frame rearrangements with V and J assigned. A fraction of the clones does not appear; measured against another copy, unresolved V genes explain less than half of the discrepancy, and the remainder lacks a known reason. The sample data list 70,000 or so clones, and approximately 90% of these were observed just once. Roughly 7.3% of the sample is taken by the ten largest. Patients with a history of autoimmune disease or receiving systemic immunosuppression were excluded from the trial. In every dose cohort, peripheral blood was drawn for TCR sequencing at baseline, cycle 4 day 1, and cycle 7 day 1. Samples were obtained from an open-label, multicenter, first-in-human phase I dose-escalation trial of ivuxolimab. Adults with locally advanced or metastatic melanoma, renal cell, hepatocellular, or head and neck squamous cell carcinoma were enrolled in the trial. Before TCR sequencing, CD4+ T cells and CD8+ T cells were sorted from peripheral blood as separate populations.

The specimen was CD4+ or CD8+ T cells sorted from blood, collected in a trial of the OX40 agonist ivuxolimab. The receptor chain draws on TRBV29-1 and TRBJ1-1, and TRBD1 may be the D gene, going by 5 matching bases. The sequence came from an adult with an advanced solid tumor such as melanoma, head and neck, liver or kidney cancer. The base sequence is TGCAGCGCCAGACAGACTAACACTGAAGCTTTCTTT. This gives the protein CSARQTNTEAFF. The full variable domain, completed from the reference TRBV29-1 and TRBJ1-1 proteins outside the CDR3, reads SAVISQKPSRDICQRGTSLTIQCQVDSQVTMMFWYRQQPGQSLTLIATANQGSEATYESGFVIDKFPISRPNLTFSTLTVSNMSPEDSSIYLCSARQTNTEAFFGQGTRLTVV.